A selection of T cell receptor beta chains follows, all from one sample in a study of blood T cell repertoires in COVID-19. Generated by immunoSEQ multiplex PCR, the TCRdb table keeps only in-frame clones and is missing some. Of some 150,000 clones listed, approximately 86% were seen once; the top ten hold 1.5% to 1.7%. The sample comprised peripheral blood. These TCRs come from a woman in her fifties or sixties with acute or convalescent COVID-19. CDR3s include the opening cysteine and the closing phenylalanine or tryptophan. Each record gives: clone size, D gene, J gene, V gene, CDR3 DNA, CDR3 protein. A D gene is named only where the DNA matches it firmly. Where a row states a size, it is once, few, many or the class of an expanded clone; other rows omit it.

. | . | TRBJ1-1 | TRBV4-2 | TGTGCCAGCAGCCAAGAGGAGGGAGCTTTCTTT | CASSQEEGAFF
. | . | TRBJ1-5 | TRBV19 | TGTGCCAGTAGTATGTCACAGGGTAGCAATCAGCCCCAGCATTTT | CASSMSQGSNQPQHF
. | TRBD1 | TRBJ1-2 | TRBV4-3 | TGCGCCAGCAGCCTAATTCCGGGACAGGTCTATGGCTACACCTTC | CASSLIPGQVYGYTF
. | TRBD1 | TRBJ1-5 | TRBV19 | TGTGCCAGTAGTATAGGAGCCAGGGGGCATCAGCCCCAGCATTTT | CASSIGARGHQPQHF
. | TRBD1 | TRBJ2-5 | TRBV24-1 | TGTGCCACCAGTGATCCCGGACAGGGGGCTGAGACCCAGTACTTC | CATSDPGQGAETQYF
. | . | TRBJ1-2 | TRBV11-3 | TGTGCCAGCAGCTTAAGGGGGTCTGGCTACACCTTC | CASSLRGSGYTF
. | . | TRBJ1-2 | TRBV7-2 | TGTGCCAGCAGCTCGCGACAGGCCACCCATGGCTACACCTTC | CASSSRQATHGYTF
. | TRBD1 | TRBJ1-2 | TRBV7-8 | TGTGCCAGCAGCTTAGGACAGGGCAATGGCTACACCTTC | CASSLGQGNGYTF
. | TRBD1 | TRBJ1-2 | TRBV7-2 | TGTGCCAGCAGCTTAGGGCAGGGGGCCTATGGCTACACCTTC | CASSLGQGAYGYTF
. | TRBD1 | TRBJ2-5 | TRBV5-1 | TGCGCCAGCAGCTTAGTGGGACAGCAAGAGACCCAGTACTTC | CASSLVGQQETQYF
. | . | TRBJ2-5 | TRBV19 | TGTGCCAGTAGTTTCCCGACTAGTTTAGGGCAAGAGACCCAGTACTTC | CASSFPTSLGQETQYF
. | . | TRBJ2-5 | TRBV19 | TGTGCCAGTAGTTCAGGGCCTCAAGAGACCCAGTACTTC | CASSSGPQETQYF
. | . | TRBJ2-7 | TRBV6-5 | TGTGCCAGCAGTAAACCGGGGGCCTACGAGCAGTACTTC | CASSKPGAYEQYF
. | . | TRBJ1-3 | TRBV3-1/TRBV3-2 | TGTGCCAGCAGCCAAGATCTTGGGGCGGGAAACACCATATATTTT | CASSQDLGAGNTIYF
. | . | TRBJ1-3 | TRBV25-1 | TGTGCCAGCAGTGAAGATGCGGGCAGTAAGGGAAACACCATATATTTT | CASSEDAGSKGNTIYF
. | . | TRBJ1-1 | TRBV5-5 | TGTGCCAGCAGCTTGCCGGGGTTAAGGACTGAAGCTTTCTTT | CASSLPGLRTEAFF
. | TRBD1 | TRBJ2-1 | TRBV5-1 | TGCGCCAGCAGCGCCGGGACAGGAGGGTACAATGAGCAGTTCTTC | CASSAGTGGYNEQFF
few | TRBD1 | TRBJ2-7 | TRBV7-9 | TGTGCCAGCAGCCTTAGACAGGGATCAAACTACGAGCAGTACTTC | CASSLRQGSNYEQYF
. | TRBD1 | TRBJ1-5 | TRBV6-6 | TGTGCCAGCATCCACCAGGGGGCTAGAGATCAGCCCCAGCATTTT | CASIHQGARDQPQHF
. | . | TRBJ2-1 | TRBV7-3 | TGTGCCAGCAGCTTGGGGGCAGGGGCCTACAATGAGCAGTTCTTC | CASSLGAGAYNEQFF
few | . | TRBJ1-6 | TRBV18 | TGTGCCAGCTTCCCTGTGAGAATCAGGGGAGACGGGATTTCACCCCTCCACTTT | CASFPVRIRGDGISPLHF
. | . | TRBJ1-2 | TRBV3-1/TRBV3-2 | TGTGCCAGCAGCCAAGAGCCTAGGCCTGGCTACACCTTC | CASSQEPRPGYTF
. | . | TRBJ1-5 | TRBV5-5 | TGTGCCAGCAGCCCTCGGGGTAACAATCAGCCCCAGCATTTT | CASSPRGNNQPQHF
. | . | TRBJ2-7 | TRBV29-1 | TGCAGCGTTGAACAGTCCTACGAGCAGTACTTC | CSVEQSYEQYF
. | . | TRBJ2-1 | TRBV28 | TGTGCCAGCATGTTAATTCGGTGGTCCTCATTCTCCTACAATGAGCAGTTCTTC | CASMLIRWSSFSYNEQFF
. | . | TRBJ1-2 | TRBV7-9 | TGTGCCAGCAGCTTGGGTCAGGGGCTAATATCACGTGGCTACACCTTC | CASSLGQGLISRGYTF
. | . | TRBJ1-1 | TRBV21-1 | TGTGCCAGCAGCAAAGAGATCGCGGTTGATACGGGTCGGGGGGATCGTGATGGAGCTTTCTTT | CASSKEIAVDTGRGDRDGAFF
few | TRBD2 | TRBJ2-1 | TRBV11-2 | TGTGCCAGCAGCGCCTCCTTTGGACTAGCGGGGGGCCTCAATGAGCAGTTCTTC | CASSASFGLAGGLNEQFF
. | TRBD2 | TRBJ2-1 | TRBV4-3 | TGCGCCTCCTCCGGCCTTAGCGGGGGCCACAATGAGCAGTTCTTC | CASSGLSGGHNEQFF
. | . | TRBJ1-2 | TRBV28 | TGTGCCAGCGGGAGGGGGGTGTACACCTTC | CASGRGVYTF
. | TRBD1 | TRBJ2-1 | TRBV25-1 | TGTGCCAGCAGTGATCCCACGGGACAGGGGAGCTACAATGAGCAGTTCTTC | CASSDPTGQGSYNEQFF
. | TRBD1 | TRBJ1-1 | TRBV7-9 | TGTGCCAGCAACAAACAGGGGATGAACACTGAAGCTTTCTTT | CASNKQGMNTEAFF
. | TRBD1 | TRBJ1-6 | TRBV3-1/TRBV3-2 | TGTGCCAGCAGCCAACGGGACAGCTCCTATAATTCACCCCTCCACTTT | CASSQRDSSYNSPLHF
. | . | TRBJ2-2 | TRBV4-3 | TGCGCCAGCAGCCAAGATAGCAGGAACACCGGGGAGCTGTTTTTT | CASSQDSRNTGELFF
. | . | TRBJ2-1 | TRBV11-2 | TGTGCCAGCAGCCCCGCCCCGAGCTCCTACAATGAGCAGTTCTTC | CASSPAPSSYNEQFF
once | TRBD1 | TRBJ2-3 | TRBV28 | TGTGCCAGCATCCCAACAGGGGGCCCAGATACGCAGTATTTT | CASIPTGGPDTQYF
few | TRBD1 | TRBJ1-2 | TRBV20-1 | TGCAGTGCTAGTGGGACAGATAACTATGGCTACACCTTC | CSASGTDNYGYTF
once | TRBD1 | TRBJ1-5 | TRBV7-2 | TGTGCCAGCAGCTTAGACAGGGGTGGCAATCAGCCCCAGCATTTT | CASSLDRGGNQPQHF
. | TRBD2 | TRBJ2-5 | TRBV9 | TGTGCCAGCAGCCCCCAGACTAGCGGGGGAAGAGAGACCCAGTACTTC | CASSPQTSGGRETQYF
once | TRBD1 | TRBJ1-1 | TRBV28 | TGTGCCAGCAGTTTAGTAGGGGGCGTGGGGCGGAACACTGAAGCTTTCTTT | CASSLVGGVGRNTEAFF
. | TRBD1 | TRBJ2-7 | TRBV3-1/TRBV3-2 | TGTGCCAGCAGCCAAGGGACAGGGAGCTTCGAGCAGTACTTC | CASSQGTGSFEQYF
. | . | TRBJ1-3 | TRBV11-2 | TGTGCCAGCAGGCACGGGTTTCTGGGCTCTGGAAACACCATATATTTT | CASRHGFLGSGNTIYF
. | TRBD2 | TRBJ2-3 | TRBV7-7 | TGTGCTAGCAGCTCCGGGACTAGTGGGTTGCAGTATTTT | CASSSGTSGLQYF
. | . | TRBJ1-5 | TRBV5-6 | TGTGCCAGCAGCTTGGCGGCAGGGACTAGGGATCAGCCCCAGCATTTT | CASSLAAGTRDQPQHF
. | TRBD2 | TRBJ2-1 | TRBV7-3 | TGTGCCAGCAGCTTGGGAGCGGGGGGGCCCGTTAACAATGAGCAGTTCTTC | CASSLGAGGPVNNEQFF
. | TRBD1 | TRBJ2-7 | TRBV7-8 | TGTGCCAGCAGCTCCGGGACAGGCCTCGAGCAGTACTTC | CASSSGTGLEQYF
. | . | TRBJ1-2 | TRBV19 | TGTGCCAGTAGTACGGAGACAGGAATCTATGGCTACACCTTC | CASSTETGIYGYTF